This is a list of T cell receptor beta chains from one sample in a study of cytomegalovirus exposure and HLA in healthy donors. Profiling relied on immunoSEQ multiplex PCR, and the TCRdb table lists in-frame clones only, not all of them. The sample records under 150,000 clones, 88% being singletons. Sequencing input: PBMCs. The receptor set was obtained from a woman in her late teens or twenties in good health and CMV-seropositive. The CDR3 runs from the conserved cysteine through the conserved F or W. The D gene is left open where the match is weak. Part of the rows lack a size; the others show once, few, many or a class for expanded clones.

>TRBD1|TRBJ1-6|15|TRBV5-4|once
TGTGCCAGCAGCTCAACACAGGGGGCAAGGTCACCCCTCCACTTT
CASSSTQGARSPLHF
>NA|TRBJ1-6|16|TRBV19|NA
TGTGCCAGTAGTATACCCCTGACAGGAATCGATTCACCCCTCCACTTT
CASSIPLTGIDSPLHF
>NA|TRBJ1-5|13|TRBV6-5|few
TGTGCCACCTCGCAGGGCTACAATCAGCCCCAGCATTTT
CATSQGYNQPQHF
>NA|TRBJ1-1|13|TRBV10-3|few
TGTGCCATCATCCAGGGTCGTGGCGCTGAAGCTTTCTTT
CAIIQGRGAEAFF
>TRBD2|TRBJ2-1|15|TRBV9|NA
TGTGCCAGCAGCGTAGAACTAGCGGGGCCCAATGAGCAGTTCTTC
CASSVELAGPNEQFF
>TRBD1|TRBJ1-6|19|TRBV13|NA
TGTGCCAGCAGCCCGGGACGACAGGGCCTAAGCTCCTATAATTCACCCCTCCACTTT
CASSPGRQGLSSYNSPLHF
>NA|TRBJ2-4|17|TRBV4-1|NA
TGCGCCAGCAGCCAAGATCCGGGACACTTAGCCAAAAACATTCAGTACTTC
CASSQDPGHLAKNIQYF
>TRBD2|TRBJ2-3|15|TRBV6-5|NA
TGTGCCAGCAGCTCCAAGCGGGGGGGCCGAAATACGCAGTATTTT
CASSSKRGGRNTQYF
>NA|TRBJ2-7|15|TRBV5-8|NA
TGTGCCAGCAGTATGTGGGCAGGGCAGCCCTACGAGCAGTACTTC
CASSMWAGQPYEQYF
>TRBD1|TRBJ1-5|15|TRBV7-8|NA
TGTGCCAGCTCGAGACAGGGAAGTAGCAATCAGCCCCAGCATTTT
CASSRQGSSNQPQHF
>TRBD1|TRBJ1-6|15|TRBV6-5|few
TGTGCCAGCAAGCGCCCGGGACAGGGGGATTCACCCCTCCACTTT
CASKRPGQGDSPLHF
>NA|TRBJ1-6|14|TRBV7-3|few
TGTGCCAGCAGCTTAAGGACTGATAATTCACCCCTCCACTTT
CASSLRTDNSPLHF
>NA|TRBJ2-2|14|TRBV4-1|NA
TGCGCCAGCAAACTCGCCGCGAACACCGGGGAGCTGTTTTTT
CASKLAANTGELFF
>NA|TRBJ2-5|12|TRBV28|NA
TGTGCCAGCAGTTTCTTCCCAGAGACCCAGTACTTC
CASSFFPETQYF
>NA|TRBJ1-5|17|TRBV28|NA
TGTGCCAGCAGTCTGGGAATAAAGGGCGGGAGGATCAAGCCCCAGCATTTT
CASSLGIKGGRIKPQHF
>TRBD2|TRBJ2-2|16|TRBV9|NA
TGTGCCAGCAGCGCTGGGACTAGCGGTTACACCGGGGAGCTGTTTTTT
CASSAGTSGYTGELFF
>NA|TRBJ1-6|13|TRBV11-2|NA
TGTGCCAGCAGCTTAGAGAGAAATTCACCCCTCCACTTT
CASSLERNSPLHF
>TRBD2|TRBJ2-3|15|TRBV5-1|NA
TGCGCCAGCAGCCCGGGGGGGATAACCACAGATACGCAGTATTTT
CASSPGGITTDTQYF
>NA|TRBJ2-1|16|TRBV6-1|NA
TGTGCCAGCAGTGAAGGCTGGCAGGGCTCCTACAATGAGCAGTTCTTC
CASSEGWQGSYNEQFF
>NA|TRBJ1-6|13|TRBV2|NA
TGTGCCGGGCGGGGGACACCAGATTCACCCCTCCACTTT
CAGRGTPDSPLHF
>TRBD1|TRBJ1-1|14|TRBV19|NA
TGTGCCAGTACCAAGGACAGGGACAACACTGAAGCTTTCTTT
CASTKDRDNTEAFF
>TRBD2|TRBJ2-1|16|TRBV28|NA
TGTGCCAGCAGTTTAGGAGGACTAGCCCTCAGCAATGAGCAGTTCTTC
CASSLGGLALSNEQFF
>NA|TRBJ1-5|12|TRBV7-9|NA
TGTGCCAGCAGCTTTCGAGATCAGCCCCAGCATTTT
CASSFRDQPQHF
>TRBD1|TRBJ1-2|15|TRBV19|NA
TGTGCCGCCCGGACAGGGGGCGCCTCTAACTATGGCTACACCTTC
CAARTGGASNYGYTF
>NA|TRBJ1-1|11|TRBV30|few
TGTGCCTGGAGTGAATCTTATGAAGCTTTCTTT
CAWSESYEAFF
>NA|TRBJ1-6|16|TRBV28|NA
TGTGCCAGCAGTACGCTGAAGGGAGCCTATAATTCACCCCTCCACTTT
CASSTLKGAYNSPLHF
>NA|TRBJ1-2|14|TRBV7-2|NA
TGTGCCAGCAGCTTAGGGCTGCAATCTGAAGGCTACACCTTC
CASSLGLQSEGYTF
>TRBD2|TRBJ2-2|18|TRBV4-2|NA
TGTGCCAGCAGCCAAGATCTCACTAGCGGGGCGAACACCGGGGAGCTGTTTTTT
CASSQDLTSGANTGELFF
>NA|TRBJ1-4|16|TRBV5-3|NA
TGTGCCAGAAGCTTCCCCCCGGGGGGGACTAATGAAAAACTGTTTTTT
CARSFPPGGTNEKLFF
>TRBD2|TRBJ2-5|15|TRBV5-1|NA
TGCGCCAGCACCCGGGCTAGCGGGGGCCAAGAGACCCAGTACTTC
CASTRASGGQETQYF
>NA|TRBJ2-7|15|TRBV6-1|NA
TGTGCCAGCAGCCTAGGAGGGGCGAGCTCCTACGAGCAGTACTTC
CASSLGGASSYEQYF
>TRBD1|TRBJ1-5|17|TRBV30|NA
TGTGCCTGGAGTGGTCAGGGAATGACAGGGGGTTATCAGCCCCAGCATTTT
CAWSGQGMTGGYQPQHF
>TRBD1|TRBJ1-3|16|TRBV5-1|NA
TGCGCCAGCAGCTTGGGAAGGACAGGGCCTGGAAACACCATATATTTT
CASSLGRTGPGNTIYF
>TRBD1|TRBJ1-5|13|TRBV29-1|NA
TGCAGCGTTGCTTGGACAGGGGATCAGCCCCAGCATTTT
CSVAWTGDQPQHF
>TRBD2|TRBJ2-5|15|TRBV27|NA
TGTGCCAGCAGTTCTCCCAGACTAGCGGGAGAGACCCAGTACTTC
CASSSPRLAGETQYF
>NA|TRBJ2-1|14|TRBV11-2|few
TGTGCCAGCAGCTTAGCCGGTCCCTACAATGAGCAGTTCTTC
CASSLAGPYNEQFF